This T cell receptor beta chain was sequenced in a study of type 1 regulatory T cells. Whole-study context: T-allo10 is an in vitro-generated, Tr1-enriched CD4 T cell product specific for alloantigen. Whole-study findings and limits: Tr1 cells had a more restricted TCR repertoire than non-Tr1 cells.

As concerns this clonotype: Its antigen is undetermined.

V was clipped by 8 bases and J by 9 bases, with 20 bases between them. Germline V CDR1 and CDR2: SNHLY, FYNNEI. The CDR3 has 14 residues. TCRdb re-derived calls from the reads in MiXCR, one entry per CDR3 protein. The sample has tens of thousands of distinct CDR3 sequences; about a fifth are singletons. The rearrangement uses TRBV2 and TRBJ2-1; possibly TRBD2 for D (6 bases). This receptor was obtained from a human donor in good health. The sequencing sample was made of cultured type 1 regulatory T (Tr1) cells, either the whole culture or a sorted fraction (not recorded which). The DNA for the CDR3 is TGTGCCAGCTGTATCATTGGGGGGAGTAGTGAGCAGTTCTTC. This gives the protein CASCIIGGSSEQFF.